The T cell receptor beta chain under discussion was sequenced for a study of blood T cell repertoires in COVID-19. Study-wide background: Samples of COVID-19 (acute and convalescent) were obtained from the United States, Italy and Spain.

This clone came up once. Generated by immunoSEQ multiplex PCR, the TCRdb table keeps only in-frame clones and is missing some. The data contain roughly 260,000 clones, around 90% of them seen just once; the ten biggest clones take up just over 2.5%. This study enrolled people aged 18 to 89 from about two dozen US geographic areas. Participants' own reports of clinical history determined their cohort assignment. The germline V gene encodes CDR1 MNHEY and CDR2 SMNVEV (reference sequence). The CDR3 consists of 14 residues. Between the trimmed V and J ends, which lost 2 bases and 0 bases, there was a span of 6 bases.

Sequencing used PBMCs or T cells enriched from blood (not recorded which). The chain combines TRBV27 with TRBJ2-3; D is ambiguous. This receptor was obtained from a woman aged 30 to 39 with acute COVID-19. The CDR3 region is CASSLGGSTDTQYF. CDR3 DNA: TGTGCCAGCAGTTTAGGTGGCAGCACAGATACGCAGTATTTT.